Given below is one T cell receptor beta chain in context. Assay used: immunoSEQ multiplex PCR; TCRdb lists only in-frame clones, some missing. There are tens of thousands of clones in the sample; about 83% occur only once, and 6.5% to 10% lies in the top ten. The entry originates in a study of T cells in localized non-small cell lung cancer. V was cut by 3 bases and J by 3 bases, with 15 bases left in between. This CDR3 comprises 15 residues. Germline CDR1 LNHDA, CDR2 SQIVND (reference sequence). The source of this sequence is a man aged 35 to 69 with stage II lung adenocarcinoma. The chain employs TRBV19 and TRBJ2-7, with TRBD1 as a possible D gene (7 bases). Sequenced material: PBMCs, taken before any cancer treatment. The CDR3: CASSIGQGDFYEQYF. The CDR3 nucleotides are TGTGCCAGTAGTATCGGTCAGGGGGACTTCTACGAGCAGTACTTC.